The 30 T cell receptor beta chains listed next were all sequenced from one sample in a study of cytomegalovirus exposure and HLA in healthy donors. PCR was performed using 60 Vbeta and 13 Jbeta primers. The assay was immunoSEQ multiplex PCR, and TCRdb's table has in-frame clones only and misses some. The repertoire holds 180,000 or so clones, with roughly 80% as singletons. Sequenced: PBMCs. The receptor source for this set is a middle-aged woman in good health and CMV-seropositive.

The chain carries TRBV19 and TRBJ2-7; a possible D gene is TRBD1 (6 bases). This CDR3 has 14 residues. From germline, CDR1 is LNHDA and CDR2 SQIVND (reference sequence). The germline V and J ends were trimmed by 4 bases and 6 bases, with 16 bases remaining between them. CDR3 sequence: CASSTTNRDPEQYF. For the CDR3, the DNA is TGTGCCAGTAGTACCACTAACAGGGACCCCGAGCAGTACTTC.

V and J are TRBV29-1 and TRBJ2-3; TRBD2 matches 8 bases. This CDR3 has 14 amino acids. Trimming removed 3 bases from V and 2 bases from J; junction bases left unmatched: 4. Per the germline V gene, CDR1 is SQVTM and CDR2 is ANQGSEA. The CDR3 spells CSVDPGRATDTQYF. The CDR3 nucleotides are TGCAGCGTTGATCCCGGGAGGGCCACAGATACGCAGTATTTT.

V gene TRBV5-4 combines with J gene TRBJ2-3; tentatively, D is TRBD1 (6 bases). The germline CDR1 and CDR2 sequences are SGHNT and YYREEE (reference sequence). This CDR3 comprises 12 residues. V was shortened by 4 bases and J by 6 bases, with 9 bases between the two germline ends. The CDR3 here is CASSRRGDTQYF. DNA for the CDR3: TGTGCCAGCAGCCGCAGGGGCGATACGCAGTATTTT.

The genes are TRBV19 and TRBJ2-7, with 7 nucleotides matching TRBD1. J lost 3 bases, V lost 7 bases, and 12 bases had no gene match. CDR1 and CDR2 from the germline V gene are LNHDA and SQIVND (reference sequence). The CDR3 length is 15 residues. Written as DNA, the CDR3 is TGTGCCAGTAACACCCGGGACAGCGACCACTACGAGCAGTACTTC. This translates into CASNTRDSDHYEQYF. Based on the CDR3 plus reference TRBV19 and TRBJ2-7, the full variable domain is DGGITQSPKYLFRKEGQNVTLSCEQNLNHDAMYWYRQDPGQGLRLIYYSQIVNDFQKGDIAEGYSVSREKKESFPLTVTSAQKNPTAFYLCASNTRDSDHYEQYFGPGTRLTVT.

The CDR3 sequence is CASSGGGSGNTIYF. CDR3 nucleotides: TGTGCCAGCTCGGGGGGGGGCTCTGGAAACACCATATATTTT. The chain couples TRBV28 to TRBJ1-3; weak D call: TRBD1 (5 bases). Germline V lookup: CDR1 MDHEN, CDR2 SYDVKM. Trimming cost V 8 bases and J 0 bases, with 11 bases left between them. The CDR3 is made up of 14 amino acids.

The chain combines TRBV6-5 with TRBJ2-7; no reliable D call. Germline V gene data show CDR1 as MNHEY and CDR2 as SVGAGI. V was cut by 0 bases and J by 4 bases, with 10 bases left in between. The CDR3 covers 14 residues. CDR3 in DNA: TGTGCCAGCAGTTACTCAGGCAGGTATTACGAGCAGTACTTC. This encodes CASSYSGRYYEQYF.

J is TRBJ2-3 and V is TRBV9, with D possibly matching TRBD2 (6 bases). This CDR3 is 16 amino acids long. V gave up 3 bases and J gave up 5 bases, with 19 bases separating them. Germline V gene lookup returns CDR1 SGDLS and CDR2 YYNGEE. CDR3 sequence: CASSAGSSAPQDTQYF. The DNA of the CDR3 is TGTGCCAGCAGCGCCGGATCTAGCGCCCCACAAGATACGCAGTATTTT.

This clone was counted a single time. The rearrangement joins TRBV28 to TRBJ2-7, with 10 bases lining up with TRBD2. The CDR3 runs 16 residues. The J segment lost 4 bases and the V segment lost 5 bases, leaving 11 bases of the junction unmatched. CDR1 MDHEN and CDR2 SYDVKM come from the germline V gene. The CDR3 reads CASSTSGASGSYEQYF. CDR3 DNA sequence: TGTGCCAGCAGTACCTCCGGGGCTAGCGGGAGTTACGAGCAGTACTTC.

In this sample, this clone turned up once. This chain joins TRBV28 and TRBJ1-3; no clear D. The length of the CDR3 is 14 residues. CDR1 is MDHEN and CDR2 is SYDVKM in the germline V gene. The V and J ends lost 4 bases and 0 bases respectively, with 7 bases between them. CDR3 coding DNA: TGTGCCAGCAGTTACCCGAGCTCTGGAAACACCATATATTTT. This encodes CASSYPSSGNTIYF.

The rearrangement joins TRBV21-1 to TRBJ2-1; whether TRBD1, the table's D call, matches the DNA was not checked. TRBV21-1 is labeled a pseudogene. The CDR3 contains 20 residues. The chain's CDR3 is CASSPNLRDRDPLYSNEQFF. CDR3 bases: TGTGCCAGCAGCCCCAATCTCCGGGACAGGGACCCCCTTTATTCCAATGAGCAGTTCTTC.

The chain couples TRBV7-2 to TRBJ2-5; 7 positions match TRBD2. The CDR3 contains 14 residues. Germline V gene sequence: CDR1 SGHTA, CDR2 FQGNSA. After removal of 5 bases from V and 2 bases from J, the junction contained 5 bases not matched to a gene. The CDR3 region is CASSRSGAQETQYF. Here the CDR3 DNA reads TGTGCCAGCAGCCGGAGCGGGGCTCAAGAGACCCAGTACTTC.

The chain joins TRBV6-5 to TRBJ1-1; D is perhaps TRBD1 (5 bases). Germline values: CDR1 MNHEY, CDR2 SVGAGI. The CDR3 runs to 15 residues. Trimming stripped 0 bases from V and 5 bases from J, with 13 bases between. The CDR3 region has the DNA TGTGCCAGCAGTTACTCGGCTCGCGGGGGGACTGAAGCTTTCTTT. Its protein is CASSYSARGGTEAFF.

The table lists this clone with a few counts. The CDR3 here is CASSQDFWRADTQYF. CDR3 DNA sequence: TGCGCCAGCAGCCAAGACTTCTGGAGGGCAGATACGCAGTATTTT. The chain is built from TRBV4-1 and TRBJ2-3, with a tentative D call TRBD2 (6 bases). The germline V and J ends were trimmed by 0 bases and 4 bases, with 11 bases remaining between them. The CDR3 runs 15 residues. Germline-derived CDR1 and CDR2 are MGHRA and YSYEKL.

The chain combines TRBV4-3 with TRBJ2-7; a weak D match, TRBD2 (5 bases). Deletions cut 1 base from V and 1 base from J, with 11 bases between. The CDR3 is 15 amino acids. Germline V gives CDR1 LGHNA, CDR2 YSLEER. The CDR3 reads CASSQGVRGSYEQYF. The CDR3 coding sequence is TGCGCCAGCAGCCAAGGAGTACGCGGGTCCTACGAGCAGTACTTC.

This clone was picked up a small number of times. The J gene is TRBJ2-1, the V gene TRBV5-5; 10 nucleotides match TRBD2. This CDR3 has 15 amino acids. Germline CDR1 is SGHKS and CDR2 is YYEKEE (reference sequence). V was pared by 3 bases and J by 3 bases, with 3 bases of the junction left unmatched. This chain's CDR3 is CASSSTSGIYNEQFF. The CDR3 nucleotides are TGTGCCAGCAGCTCCACTAGCGGGATCTACAATGAGCAGTTCTTC.

The chain employs TRBV7-9 and TRBJ2-5; D call uncertain. V was shortened by 4 bases and J by 2 bases, with 11 bases between the two germline ends. CDR3 length: 14 residues. Germline-derived CDR1 and CDR2 are SEHNR and FQNEAQ (reference sequence). The CDR3, as DNA: TGTGCCAGCAGCTACCCTAACGAACAAGAGACCCAGTACTTC. This sequence encodes CASSYPNEQETQYF.

The gene calls are TRBV19 and TRBJ2-2; D might be TRBD2 (6 bases). CDR1 and CDR2 (germline): LNHDA, SQIVND (reference sequence). The V gene lost 5 bases and the J gene lost 5 bases, with 15 bases spanning the gap. The CDR3 totals 15 residues. This CDR3 is CASSSTLGGTGELFF. CDR3 nucleotide sequence: TGTGCCAGTAGTTCCACTCTCGGAGGGACCGGGGAGCTGTTTTTT.

This chain connects TRBV11-2 to TRBJ2-5; TRBD1 agrees at 7 bases. The V gene's germline CDR1 is SGHAT and CDR2 FQNNGV. The junction had 11 bases not matched to a gene; V was cut back by 5 bases and J by 5 bases. The CDR3 totals 15 residues. CDR3: CASSIGTAPPETQYF. CDR3 sequence (DNA): TGTGCCAGCAGCATTGGGACAGCTCCCCCGGAGACCCAGTACTTC.

This clone was recorded only once. DNA of the CDR3: TGTGCCAGCAGTTACGACAGGAGCAGTATGAACACTGAAGCTTTCTTT. This gives the protein CASSYDRSSMNTEAFF. J is TRBJ1-1 and V is TRBV6-5; D might be TRBD1 (6 bases). Trimming pared 2 bases from V and 0 bases from J, leaving 13 bases between. The CDR3 has 16 residues. Looked up from germline, CDR1 is MNHEY and CDR2 is SVGAGI.

V and J are TRBV7-9 and TRBJ1-5; tentative D call: TRBD1 (5 bases). CDR1 and CDR2 from the germline V gene are SEHNR and FQNEAQ (reference sequence). V was trimmed by 4 bases and J by 9 bases, leaving 10 bases between them. CDR3 length: 12 residues. CDR3 DNA: TGTGCCAGCAGCTACATGGGGGGGCCCCAGCATTTT. It encodes CASSYMGGPQHF.

The genes are TRBV30 and TRBJ1-2; no clear D. V was trimmed by 1 base and J by 7 bases, leaving 19 bases between them. The length of the CDR3 is 15 residues. The V gene's germline CDR1 is GTSNPN and CDR2 SVGIG (reference sequence). The CDR3 region is CAWSDWRGETPGYTF. CDR3 nucleotide sequence: TGTGCCTGGAGTGATTGGCGGGGTGAAACTCCTGGCTACACCTTC. The variable domain in full, completed from reference TRBV30 and TRBJ1-2, reads SQTIHQWPATLVQPVGSPLSLECTVEGTSNPNLYWYRQAAGRGLQLLFYSVGIGQISSEVPQNLSASRPQDRQFILSSKKLLLSDSGFYLCAWSDWRGETPGYTFGSGTRLTVV.

The chain joins TRBV27 to TRBJ2-2; 10 nucleotides line up with TRBD2. CDR3 length: 16 residues. Germline V gene data show CDR1 as MNHEY and CDR2 as SMNVEV (reference sequence). V shed 4 bases and J 3 bases; nucleotides not matched to a gene: 5. The CDR3 sequence: CASSSWTSGDTGELFF. The CDR3 DNA reads as TGTGCCAGCAGTTCCTGGACTAGCGGAGACACCGGGGAGCTGTTTTTT.

This clone was counted between two and nine times. The chain employs TRBV15 and TRBJ2-7; TRBD1 aligns across 9 bases. The CDR3 loop spans 15 amino acids. The ends lost 5 bases at V and 0 bases at J; junction bases unmatched: 5. Germline CDR1 LNHNV, CDR2 YYDKDF (reference sequence). The CDR3 region is CATSGGQGSSYEQYF. CDR3 in DNA: TGTGCCACCAGCGGCGGACAGGGGTCCTCCTACGAGCAGTACTTC.

The rearrangement joins TRBV13 to TRBJ2-7, with 8 bases that match TRBD1. V trimming: 2 bases; J trimming: 3 bases; junction bases outside the gene matches: 6. The CDR3 has 15 residues. The germline V gene encodes CDR1 PRHDT and CDR2 FYEKMQ (reference sequence). This CDR3 is CASSLKGTGLYEQYF. The CDR3 DNA sequence: TGTGCCAGCAGCTTAAAGGGGACAGGCCTCTACGAGCAGTACTTC.

On this clone: Additional DNA sequences in this sample encode the identical CDR3. DNA of the CDR3: TGTGCCAGCAGCTTAGGTAGCGGGAGCTCCTACGAGCAGTACTTC. Translation: CASSLGSGSSYEQYF. This rearrangement joins TRBV7-2 to TRBJ2-7; TRBD2 matches 9 bases. Germline V lookup: CDR1 SGHTA, CDR2 FQGNSA. Germline trimming cut 1 base from V and 0 bases from J; bases unmatched to any gene: 1. This CDR3 spans 15 amino acids.

The chain couples TRBV7-9 to TRBJ2-5; D is possibly TRBD1 (6 bases). V lost 8 bases, J lost 5 bases, and 15 bases lay in between. Germline CDR1 is SEHNR and CDR2 is FQNEAQ (reference sequence). The CDR3 extends over 13 amino acids. The CDR3 here is CASHDRDKETQYF. CDR3 nucleotides: TGTGCCAGCCACGACCGGGACAAGGAGACCCAGTACTTC. Full variable domain (outside the CDR3, taken from reference TRBV7-9 and TRBJ2-5): DTGVSQNPRHKITKRGQNVTFRCDPISEHNRLYWYRQTLGQGPEFLTYFQNEAQLEKSRLLSDRFSAERPKGSFSTLEIQRTEQGDSAMYLCASHDRDKETQYFGPGTRLLVL.

The CDR3 DNA follows: TGTGCCAGCAGCTTAGAGGGACAGGGGGGCGTCGGGGAGCTGTTTTTT. Translation gives CASSLEGQGGVGELFF. The chain carries TRBV7-6 and TRBJ2-2; 11 bases are shared with TRBD1. Germline-derived CDR1 and CDR2 are SGHVS and FNYEAQ. The CDR3 is 16 residues long. V shed 1 base, J shed 7 bases, and the junction held 5 bases outside the gene matches.

The rearrangement links TRBV18 to TRBJ2-7; TRBD2 agrees at 12 bases. This CDR3 comprises 15 residues. The V segment lost 6 bases and the J segment 6 bases; nucleotides outside the gene matches: 9. The V gene's germline CDR1 is KGHSH and CDR2 LQKENI. CDR3 sequence (DNA): TGTGCCAGCTCGCCCAGACTAGCGGGAGCGTCCGAGCAGTACTTC. It encodes CASSPRLAGASEQYF.

The genes are TRBV19 and TRBJ2-7; 13 nucleotides match TRBD2. Germline CDR1 LNHDA, CDR2 SQIVND (reference sequence). CDR3 length: 16 residues. V lost 5 bases to trimming and J lost 2 bases; unmatched junction nucleotides: 6. In DNA form, the CDR3 reads TGTGCCAGTAGTGGGGGGACTAGCGGGATTCCCTACGAGCAGTACTTC. This codes for CASSGGTSGIPYEQYF.

This sequence joins TRBV27 and TRBJ2-7; 12 nucleotides agree with TRBD2. The germline gives CDR1 MNHEY, CDR2 SMNVEV (reference sequence). This CDR3 comprises 18 residues. The ends lost 6 bases at V and 0 bases at J; junction bases unmatched: 12. The CDR3 DNA sequence: TGTGCCAGCAGAAACACGGGACTAGCGGGTTTTCCCTCCTACGAGCAGTACTTC. This gives the protein CASRNTGLAGFPSYEQYF.